This entry is about one TCR beta chain. The data originate from a study of T cell responses to AZD1222 COVID-19 vaccine. Clones were sequenced by immunoSEQ multiplex PCR, and TCRdb holds only the in-frame ones, with some missing. The sample lists 90,000 to 150,000 clones; about nine tenths were seen once. The germline V gene encodes CDR1 SGHDN and CDR2 FVKESK. The trim removed 0 bases at V and 1 base at J, leaving 6 bases unmatched. The CDR3 length is 17 residues. This rearrangement joins TRBV14 to TRBJ2-3; 8 bases agree with TRBD1. The clonotype comes from an adult who received the MenACWY meningococcal vaccine as a control. Material: peripheral blood, obtained 28 days after the second dose of the MenACWY control vaccine. The CDR3 here is CASSQDVDRARTDTQYF. CDR3 coding DNA: TGTGCCAGCAGCCAAGACGTGGACAGGGCCCGCACAGATACGCAGTATTTT.